The TCR beta chain under discussion was sequenced for a study of beta chain features in type 1 diabetes. Overall study: Patient and healthy donor groups were alike in age, gender and cell yields. Whole-study findings and limits: The naive, central memory and Treg TCRB repertoires of patients appeared to be more similar to one another than those of healthy donors. PCR, the amplification step, might favor shorter templates, equally in patients and controls. Researchers report that Type 1 diabetes patients had moderately but significantly shorter TCRB CDR3s across all four CD4+ subsets.

Naive, central memory, regulatory and stem cell-like memory cells within the CD4+ compartment were sorted using CD45RO/CCR7/CD25/CD127/CD95/CD27. J gave up 7 bases and V 7 bases, and 5 bases lay outside the gene matches. Germline assignment: CDR1 SQVTM and CDR2 ANQGSEA. The CDR3 sequence is 11 residues long. Reverse transcribing all isolated RNA meant expressed TCRB transcripts were sequenced. The method was immunoSEQ multiplex PCR; TCRdb's version includes in-frame clones alone and lacks a portion of them. The repertoire has about 230,000 clones, 16% of them found once; the top ten carry about 0.092%. This clone was observed a handful of times. Its specificity is unknown.

The sample taken for sequencing was naive CD4+ T cells from blood. This TCR was recovered from a man aged 30 to 39 with type 1 diabetes. The chain joins TRBV29-1 to TRBJ1-2, with 8 bases that match TRBD1. The CDR3, as DNA: TGCAGCGCGGACAGGGTTTCTGGCTACACCTTC. Its protein is CSADRVSGYTF.